Shown below are 8 T cell receptor beta chains from a single sample sequenced in a study of tissue T cells after allogeneic stem cell transplantation. The time point here: mouse harvest day 7 after allogeneic transplant. Mouse grafts combined 10^7 T-cell-depleted bone marrow cells with 10^6 splenic CD5+ T cells. Data came from immunoSEQ multiplex PCR; TCRdb stores just in-frame clones and leaves some out. Of more than 10,000 clones detected, about two fifths appear once; the ten largest clones hold roughly 1.9%. Sample: skin. These receptors came from a female BALB/c mouse given C57BL/6 T cells with graft-versus-host disease after an allogeneic hematopoietic cell transplant.

Concerning this clone itself: All gene names here are mouse names. CDR3 in amino acids: CASSWTNANTEVFF. The part of the CDR3 DNA that was read is TGTGCCAGCAGTTGGACAAATGCAAACACAGAAGTCTTC. This chain connects TRBV26 to TRBJ1-1, with D maybe TRBD1 (5 bases). Sequencing ends 1 residue short of the CDR3 end; the germline J gene provides the rest. The CDR3 extends over 14 amino acids. Trimming pared 5 bases from V and 0 bases from J, leaving 10 bases between. Germline CDR1 is KGHPV and CDR2 is FQNQEV (reference sequence).

A note on this clone: Genes here carry mouse names. The observed sequence ends 1 residue before the CDR3 terminus, with the missing tail filled in from the germline J gene. This sample also contains other DNA sequences that code for the same CDR3. This sequence joins TRBV1 and TRBJ1-3; 10 bases are a match to TRBD1. The CDR3 consists of 16 residues. V was clipped by 3 bases and J by 0 bases; unmatched bases: 2. Per germline, CDR1 NSQYPW and CDR2 LRSPGD (reference sequence). The CDR3 here is CTCSARDRGSGNTLYF. The sequenced CDR3 bases are TGCACCTGCAGTGCCCGGGACAGGGGTTCTGGAAATACGCTCTAT.

As regards this clone: The gene names given are mouse names. The CDR3 is cut off 1 residue early in the read; its end comes from the germline J gene. The V call is TRBV5, the J call TRBJ2-4, with D perhaps given as TRBD1 or TRBD2 (6 bases each). V was shortened by 0 bases and J by 3 bases, with 13 bases between the two germline ends. The length of the CDR3 is 16 residues. Germline CDR1 and CDR2: LGHNA and YNLKQL (reference sequence). CDR3 DNA (partial): TGTGCCAGCAGCCAAGAATGGGGGCCGGGCCAAAACACCTTGTAC. As protein: CASSQEWGPGQNTLY. The whole CDR3 sequence is CASSQEWGPGQNTLYF.

This clone was detected once. The gene names given are mouse names. The observed sequence ends 1 residue before the CDR3 terminus, with the missing tail filled in from the germline J gene. The J gene is TRBJ2-7, the V gene TRBV31, with TRBD2 matching 12 bases. The V gene end was trimmed by 5 bases and the J gene end by 4 bases; junction bases not matched to a gene: 6. Germline loops: CDR1 GKSSPN, CDR2 SITVG. The CDR3 is 14 amino acids. The CDR3 reads CAWSGTGGKYEQYF. Incomplete CDR3 DNA: TGTGCCTGGTCCGGGACTGGGGGGAAGTATGAACAGTAC.

Remarks on this clone: Genes and germline are mouse. The missing CDR3 end, 1 residue past where the read stops, is filled in from the germline J gene. The J gene is TRBJ1-3, the V gene TRBV13-1, with 7 nucleotides matching TRBD1. V lost 5 bases and J lost 2; bases outside the gene matches: 4. CDR1 NSHNY and CDR2 SYGAGN come from the germline V gene. The CDR3 is 14 amino acids. CDR3 DNA, as far as it was read: TGTGCCAGCAGCCCTCAGGGGGCTGGAAATACGCTCTAT. Its protein is CASSPQGAGNTLY. The full CDR3 reads CASSPQGAGNTLYF.

Details on this clone: The germline and genes are mouse ones. The missing CDR3 end, 1 residue past where the read stops, is filled in from the germline J gene. The genes are TRBV12-2 and TRBJ2-5; 10 bases are shared with TRBD2. Trimming took 2 bases from V and 6 from J; bases not matched to a gene: 4. Germline V gives CDR1 SGHLS, CDR2 HYDKME. There are 14 residues in the CDR3. The CDR3 sequence: CASSPGGAGDTQYF. The covered CDR3 bases are TGTGCCAGCTCTCCTGGGGGGGCGGGGGACACCCAGTAC.

Notes on this clone: Gene names follow the mouse nomenclature. The read finishes 1 residue shy of the CDR3 end, and the germline J gene is used to complete it. The rearrangement joins TRBV26 to TRBJ1-1; D gene ambiguous. Trimming took 6 bases from V and 0 from J, leaving 8 bases between them. The CDR3 totals 13 residues. Germline CDR1 is KGHPV and CDR2 is FQNQEV (reference sequence). The CDR3 reads CASRLTTNTEVFF. The covered CDR3 bases are TGTGCCAGCAGGCTTACAACAAACACAGAAGTCTTC.

This clone is labeled medium-sized. The genes and germline here are from mouse. The read ends 1 residue before the CDR3 terminus; that terminus is restored from the germline J gene. The chain uses TRBV16 and TRBJ1-4, with D maybe TRBD1 (5 bases). This CDR3 has 12 residues. Germline V lookup: CDR1 SGHSA, CDR2 FRNQAP. V dropped 5 bases and J dropped 8 bases, with 9 bases sitting between them. The part of the CDR3 DNA that was read is TGTGCAAGCAGCGGGACCGGGGAAAGATTATTT. Its protein is CASSGTGERLF. The full CDR3 reads CASSGTGERLFF.